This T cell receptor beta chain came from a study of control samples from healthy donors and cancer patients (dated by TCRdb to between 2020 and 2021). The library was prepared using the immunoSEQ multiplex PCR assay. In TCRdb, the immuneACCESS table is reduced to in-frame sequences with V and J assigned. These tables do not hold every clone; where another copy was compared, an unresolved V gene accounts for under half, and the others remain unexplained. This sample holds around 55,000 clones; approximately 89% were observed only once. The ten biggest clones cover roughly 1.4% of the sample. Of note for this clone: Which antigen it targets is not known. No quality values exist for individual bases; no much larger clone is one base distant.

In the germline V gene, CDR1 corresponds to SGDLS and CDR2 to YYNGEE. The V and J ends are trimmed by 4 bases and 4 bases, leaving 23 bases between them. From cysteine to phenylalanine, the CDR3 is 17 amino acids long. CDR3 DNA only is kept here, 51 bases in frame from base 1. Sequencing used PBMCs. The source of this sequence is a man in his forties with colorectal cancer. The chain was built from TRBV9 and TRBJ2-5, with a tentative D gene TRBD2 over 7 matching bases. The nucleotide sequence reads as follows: TGTGCCAGCAGCTTCGGACTAGACCTACAGGGTCGAGAGACCCAGTACTTC. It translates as CASSFGLDLQGRETQYF.